Listed below are T cell receptor beta chains from one sample, sequenced in a study of beta chain features in type 1 diabetes. Sequenced by immunoSEQ multiplex PCR; TCRdb stores in-frame clones only, minus some. The table includes approximately 360,000 clones, 10% to 15% detected once. Sequenced input: naive CD4+ T cells from blood. These receptors originate from a woman in her late teens or twenties with type 1 diabetes. The conserved cysteine and the conserved F or W are not part of the CDR3 here. Each record gives: V gene, J gene, CDR3 protein.

>TRBV30|TRBJ2-1
AWSEAGSYNEQF
>TRBV5-1|TRBJ2-7
ASSSSLTSGSGRSYEQY
>TRBV28|TRBJ2-1
ASPPSGTLSYNEQF
>TRBV4-2|TRBJ1-1
ASSQGLTARNTEAF
>TRBV29-1|TRBJ2-1
SAPTWTSGGDEQF
>TRBV5-1|TRBJ1-2
ASSEAASNYGYT
>TRBV9|TRBJ2-7
ASSVAPAGAYEQY
>TRBV7-3|TRBJ2-3
ASSLQGTDTQY
>TRBV20-1|TRBJ1-2
SARQEYGYT
>TRBV11-2|TRBJ2-3
ASSSGLAPDTQY
>TRBV10-3|TRBJ1-1
AISEAKGLGTEAF
>TRBV5-1|TRBJ2-1
ASSLSSDRSRPQF
>TRBV5-4|TRBJ1-2
ASSSPGGGGYT
>TRBV5-4|TRBJ1-6
ASSPQGVHSPLH
>TRBV5-1|TRBJ2-5
ASSSGGAVQETQY
>TRBV6-5|TRBJ1-2
ASSSWPFGYT
>TRBV5-1|TRBJ2-3
ASSLSEPSTDTQY
>TRBV30|TRBJ2-3
ACEREGLDTQY
>TRBV28|TRBJ2-2
ASENRGLNTGELF
>TRBV18|TRBJ2-7
ASSQGHSYEQY
>TRBV11-3|TRBJ2-2
ASSLYGGGELF
>TRBV7-9|TRBJ2-7
ASSDGQTYEQY
>TRBV30|TRBJ2-7
AWSVPGGSNEQY
>TRBV7-2|TRBJ2-4
ASSLSGAKNIQY
>TRBV7-2|TRBJ1-5
ASSSPSGGNQPQH
>TRBV27|TRBJ1-1
ASSSNRGNTEAF
>TRBV29-1|TRBJ2-3
SVGAGGADTQY
>TRBV7-8|TRBJ2-7
ASNLAGGAYEQY
>TRBV9|TRBJ2-3
ASSVAPAGATDTQY
>TRBV23-1|TRBJ1-2
ASREVYGYT
>TRBV29-1|TRBJ2-3
SVEPRLAIRTDTQY
>TRBV7-2|TRBJ1-4
ASSTVGGDGEKLF
>TRBV5-1|TRBJ2-7
ASSPAVGAISYEQY
>TRBV28|TRBJ2-2
ASPGVTGELF
>TRBV25-1|TRBJ1-6
ASSDQGRAFGNSPLH
>TRBV4-2|TRBJ2-2
ASSDPLAGVAGELF
>TRBV30|TRBJ1-2
AWIPDSPNYGYT
>TRBV5-1|TRBJ2-2
ASCPGQETGELF
>TRBV19|TRBJ1-1
ASSIGGTTTEAF
>TRBV19|TRBJ1-2
ASSIISSGLYGYT
>TRBV5-1|TRBJ1-1
ASRTGQGYTEAF
>TRBV14|TRBJ2-7
ASSPGTGSYEQY
>TRBV6-5|TRBJ1-4
ASSLQGLSREKLF
>TRBV4-3|TRBJ2-3
ASRPGGTDTQY
>TRBV7-3|TRBJ2-1
ASSLRPGLAGVRDEQF